This T cell receptor (beta chain) is drawn from a study of cytomegalovirus exposure and HLA in healthy donors. On the study more broadly: A subsequent analysis stated that the 90 to 150 validation repertoires were run on the same platform as the 600 to 750 first-cohort repertoires. Study-wide points: As confirmed in vitro, three CMV-associated chains were specific for CMV antigens. Among TCR sequences, most were rare, though some public TCRs appeared in many donors. Later, an analysis found that TCR clusters from the first cohort tended to co-occur in the roughly 130 validation repertoires.

Assay used: immunoSEQ multiplex PCR; TCRdb lists only in-frame clones, some missing. The top ten hold approximately 2.3% of the sample, which has approximately 110,000 clones, roughly 90% seen once. CDR1 is MNHEY, CDR2 SMNVEV, per germline (reference sequence). This CDR3 has 14 amino acids. V was pared by 6 bases and J by 4 bases, with 5 bases of the junction left unmatched. As for this clone: Its antigen is still unknown.

The specimen sequenced was PBMCs. This sequence originates from a woman aged 18-29 years in good health and CMV-seronegative. V is TRBV27 and J is TRBJ2-2, with TRBD1 matching 7 bases. The CDR3 DNA sequence: TGTGCCAGCAGCCTGACAGGGTTCACCGGGGAGCTGTTTTTT. Its translation: CASSLTGFTGELFF.